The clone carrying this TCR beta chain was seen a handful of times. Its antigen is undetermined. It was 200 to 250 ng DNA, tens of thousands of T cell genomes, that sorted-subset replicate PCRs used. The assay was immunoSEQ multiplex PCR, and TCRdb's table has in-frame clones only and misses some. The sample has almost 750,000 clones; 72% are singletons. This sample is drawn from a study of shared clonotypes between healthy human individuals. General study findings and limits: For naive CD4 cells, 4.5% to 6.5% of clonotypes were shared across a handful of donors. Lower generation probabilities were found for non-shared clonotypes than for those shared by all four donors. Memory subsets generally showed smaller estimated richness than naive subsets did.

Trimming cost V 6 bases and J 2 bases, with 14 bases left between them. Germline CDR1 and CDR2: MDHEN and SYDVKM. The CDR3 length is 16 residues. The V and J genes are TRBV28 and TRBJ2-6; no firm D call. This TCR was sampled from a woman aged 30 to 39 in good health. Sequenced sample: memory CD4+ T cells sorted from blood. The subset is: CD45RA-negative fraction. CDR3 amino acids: CASSPLSSTGANVLTF. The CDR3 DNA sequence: TGTGCCAGCAGCCCTCTCTCCTCGACTGGGGCCAACGTCCTGACTTTC.